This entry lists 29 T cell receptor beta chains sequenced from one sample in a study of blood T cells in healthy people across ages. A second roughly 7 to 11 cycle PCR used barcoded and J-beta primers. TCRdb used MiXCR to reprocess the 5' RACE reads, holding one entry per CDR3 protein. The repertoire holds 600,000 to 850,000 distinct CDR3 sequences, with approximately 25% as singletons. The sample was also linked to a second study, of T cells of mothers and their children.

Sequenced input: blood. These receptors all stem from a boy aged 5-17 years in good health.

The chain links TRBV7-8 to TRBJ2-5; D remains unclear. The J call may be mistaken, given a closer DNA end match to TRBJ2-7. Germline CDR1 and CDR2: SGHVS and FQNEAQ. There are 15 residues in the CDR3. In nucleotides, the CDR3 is TGTGCCAGCAGCATTGATCGTACAGCATCCTACGAGCAGTACTTC. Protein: CASSIDRTASYEQYF.

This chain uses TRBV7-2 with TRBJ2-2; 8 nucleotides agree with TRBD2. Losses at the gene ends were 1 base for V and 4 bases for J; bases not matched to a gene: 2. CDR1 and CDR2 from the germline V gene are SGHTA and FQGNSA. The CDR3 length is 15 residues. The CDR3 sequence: CASSLVGGATGELFF. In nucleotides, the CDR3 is TGTGCCAGCAGCTTAGTCGGGGGGGCCACCGGGGAGCTGTTTTTT.

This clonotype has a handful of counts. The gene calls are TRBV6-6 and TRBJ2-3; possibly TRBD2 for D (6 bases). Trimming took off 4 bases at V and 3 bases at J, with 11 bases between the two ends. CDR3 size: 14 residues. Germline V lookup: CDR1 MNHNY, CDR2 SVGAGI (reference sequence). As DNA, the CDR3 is TGTGCCAGCAGTTCCAGTGCGGGGACAGATACGCAGTATTTT. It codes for CASSSSAGTDTQYF.

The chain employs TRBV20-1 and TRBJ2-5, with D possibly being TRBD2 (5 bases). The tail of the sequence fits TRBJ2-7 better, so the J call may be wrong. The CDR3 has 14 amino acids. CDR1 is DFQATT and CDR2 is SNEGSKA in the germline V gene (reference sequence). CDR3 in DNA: TGCAGTGCCCTCGGGGAGCGGTTCTCCTACGAGCAGTACTTC. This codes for CSALGERFSYEQYF.

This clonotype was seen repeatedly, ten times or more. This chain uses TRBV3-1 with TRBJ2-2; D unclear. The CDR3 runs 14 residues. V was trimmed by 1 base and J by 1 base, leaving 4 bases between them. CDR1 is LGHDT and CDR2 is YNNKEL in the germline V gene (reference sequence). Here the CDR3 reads CASSQGLNTGELFF. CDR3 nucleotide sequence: TGTGCCAGCAGCCAAGGGCTGAACACCGGGGAGCTGTTTTTT.

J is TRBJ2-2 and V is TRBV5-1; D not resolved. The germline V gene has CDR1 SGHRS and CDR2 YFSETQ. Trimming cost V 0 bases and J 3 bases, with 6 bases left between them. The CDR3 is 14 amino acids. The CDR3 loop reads CASSLGSHTGELFF. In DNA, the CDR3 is TGCGCCAGCAGCTTGGGGTCTCACACCGGGGAGCTGTTTTTT.

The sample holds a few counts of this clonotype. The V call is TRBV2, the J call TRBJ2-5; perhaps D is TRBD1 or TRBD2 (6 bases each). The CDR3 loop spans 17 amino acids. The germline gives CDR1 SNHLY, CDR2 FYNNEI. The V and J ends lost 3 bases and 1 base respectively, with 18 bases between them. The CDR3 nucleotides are TGTGCCAGCAGTGAGGGACCGGGGGCCTCACCCCAAGAGACCCAGTACTTC. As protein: CASSEGPGASPQETQYF.

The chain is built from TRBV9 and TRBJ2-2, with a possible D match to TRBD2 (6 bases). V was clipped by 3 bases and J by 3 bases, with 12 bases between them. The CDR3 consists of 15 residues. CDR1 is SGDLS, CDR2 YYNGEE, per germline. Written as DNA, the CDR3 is TGTGCCAGCAGCGCCCCAGGGAGGCACACCGGGGAGCTGTTTTTT. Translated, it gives CASSAPGRHTGELFF.

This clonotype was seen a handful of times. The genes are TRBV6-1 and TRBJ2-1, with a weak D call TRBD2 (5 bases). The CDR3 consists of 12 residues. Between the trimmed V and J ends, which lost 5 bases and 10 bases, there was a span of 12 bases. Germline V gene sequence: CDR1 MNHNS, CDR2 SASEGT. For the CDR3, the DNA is TGTGCCAGCAGTCCCGAGGGCGTGGAGCAGTTCTTC. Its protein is CASSPEGVEQFF.

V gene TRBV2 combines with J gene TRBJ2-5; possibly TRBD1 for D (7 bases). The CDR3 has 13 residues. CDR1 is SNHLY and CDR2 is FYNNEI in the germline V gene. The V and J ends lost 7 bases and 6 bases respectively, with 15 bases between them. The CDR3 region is CASIGGGLKTQYF. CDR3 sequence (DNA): TGTGCCAGCATTGGAGGGGGCTTGAAGACCCAGTACTTC.

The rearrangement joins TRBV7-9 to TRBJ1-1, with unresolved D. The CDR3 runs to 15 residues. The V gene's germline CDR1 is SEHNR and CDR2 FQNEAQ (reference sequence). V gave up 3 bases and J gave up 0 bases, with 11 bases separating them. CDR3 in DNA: TGTGCCAGCAGCTTCATGCCCGGGTTGAACACTGAAGCTTTCTTT. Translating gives CASSFMPGLNTEAFF.

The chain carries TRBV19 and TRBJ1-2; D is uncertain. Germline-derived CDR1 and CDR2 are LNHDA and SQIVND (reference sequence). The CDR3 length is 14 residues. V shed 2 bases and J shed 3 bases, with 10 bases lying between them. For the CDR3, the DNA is TGTGCCAGTAGTATATTCCAGGCCTACTATGGCTACACCTTC. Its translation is CASSIFQAYYGYTF. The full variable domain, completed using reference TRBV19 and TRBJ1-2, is DGGITQSPKYLFRKEGQNVTLSCEQNLNHDAMYWYRQDPGQGLRLIYYSQIVNDFQKGDIAEGYSVSREKKESFPLTVTSAQKNPTAFYLCASSIFQAYYGYTFGSGTRLTVV.

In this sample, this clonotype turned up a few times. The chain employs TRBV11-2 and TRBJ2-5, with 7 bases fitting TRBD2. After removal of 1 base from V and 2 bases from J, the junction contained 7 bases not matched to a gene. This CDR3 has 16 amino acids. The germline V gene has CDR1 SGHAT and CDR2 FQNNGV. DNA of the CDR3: TGTGCCAGCAGCTTAGGAGGGAGGGTGAGGCAAGAGACCCAGTACTTC. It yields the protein CASSLGGRVRQETQYF.

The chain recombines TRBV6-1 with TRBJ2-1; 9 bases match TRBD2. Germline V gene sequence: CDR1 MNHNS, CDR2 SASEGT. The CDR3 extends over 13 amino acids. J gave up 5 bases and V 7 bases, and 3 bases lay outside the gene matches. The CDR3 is CASTSGAHNEQFF. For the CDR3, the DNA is TGTGCCAGCACTAGCGGGGCACACAATGAGCAGTTCTTC.

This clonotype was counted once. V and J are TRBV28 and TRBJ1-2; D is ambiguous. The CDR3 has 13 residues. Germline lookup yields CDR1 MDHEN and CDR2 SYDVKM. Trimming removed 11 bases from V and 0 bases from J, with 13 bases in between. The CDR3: CAGLGYSNYGYTF. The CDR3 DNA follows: TGTGCCGGCTTGGGCTATTCTAACTATGGCTACACCTTC.

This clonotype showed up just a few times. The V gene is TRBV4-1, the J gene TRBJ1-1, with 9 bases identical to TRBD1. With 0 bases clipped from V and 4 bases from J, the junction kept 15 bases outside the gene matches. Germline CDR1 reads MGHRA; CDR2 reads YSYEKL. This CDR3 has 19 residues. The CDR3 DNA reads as TGCGCCAGCAGCCAAGATCAGACAGGGGGAAACCGACGGGGCACTGAAGCTTTCTTT. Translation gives CASSQDQTGGNRRGTEAFF.

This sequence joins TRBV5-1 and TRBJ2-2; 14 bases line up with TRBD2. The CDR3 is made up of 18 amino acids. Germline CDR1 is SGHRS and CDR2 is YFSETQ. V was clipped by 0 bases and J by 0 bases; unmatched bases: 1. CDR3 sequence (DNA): TGCGCCAGCAGCTTGGGGACTAGCGGGAGGACGAACACCGGGGAGCTGTTTTTT. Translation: CASSLGTSGRTNTGELFF.

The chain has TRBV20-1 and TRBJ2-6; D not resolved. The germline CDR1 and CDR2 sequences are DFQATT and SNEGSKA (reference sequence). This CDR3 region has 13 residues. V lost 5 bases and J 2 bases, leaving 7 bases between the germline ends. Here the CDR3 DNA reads TGCAGTGCTCCAAGAACTGGGGCCAACGTCCTGACTTTC. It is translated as CSAPRTGANVLTF.

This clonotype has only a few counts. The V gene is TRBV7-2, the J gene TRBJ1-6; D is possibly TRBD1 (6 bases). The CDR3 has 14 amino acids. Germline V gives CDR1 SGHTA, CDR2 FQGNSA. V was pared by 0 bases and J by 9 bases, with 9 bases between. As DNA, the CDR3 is TGTGCCAGCAGCTTAGCCACAGGGAGTTCACCCCTCCACTTT. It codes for CASSLATGSSPLHF.

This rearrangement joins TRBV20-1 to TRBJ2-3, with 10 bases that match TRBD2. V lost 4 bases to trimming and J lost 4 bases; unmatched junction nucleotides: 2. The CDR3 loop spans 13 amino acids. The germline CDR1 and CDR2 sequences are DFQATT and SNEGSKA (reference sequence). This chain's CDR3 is CSATSGSSDTQYF. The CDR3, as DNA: TGCAGTGCTACTAGCGGGAGCTCAGATACGCAGTATTTT.

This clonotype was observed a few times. The CDR3 nucleotides are TGTGCCAGCAGTCCCGGGACAGGAGTCCCTAATGAAAAACTGTTTTTT. Its translation: CASSPGTGVPNEKLFF. The chain employs TRBV2 and TRBJ1-4; 8 bases fit TRBD1. The length of the CDR3 is 16 residues. The germline gives CDR1 SNHLY, CDR2 FYNNEI. V was clipped by 5 bases and J by 3 bases; unmatched bases: 8.

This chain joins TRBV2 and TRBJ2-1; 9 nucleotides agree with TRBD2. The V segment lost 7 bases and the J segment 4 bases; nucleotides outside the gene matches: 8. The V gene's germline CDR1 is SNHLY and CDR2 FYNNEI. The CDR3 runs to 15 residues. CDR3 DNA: TGTGCCAGCATCCAGACTAGCGGAGCGTACAATGAGCAGTTCTTC. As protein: CASIQTSGAYNEQFF.

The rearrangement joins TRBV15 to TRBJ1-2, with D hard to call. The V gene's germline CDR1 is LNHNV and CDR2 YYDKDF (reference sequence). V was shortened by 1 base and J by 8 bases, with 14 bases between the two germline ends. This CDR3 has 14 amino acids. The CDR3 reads CATSRAREREGYTF. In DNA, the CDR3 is TGTGCCACCAGCAGAGCTCGGGAGCGGGAGGGCTACACCTTC.

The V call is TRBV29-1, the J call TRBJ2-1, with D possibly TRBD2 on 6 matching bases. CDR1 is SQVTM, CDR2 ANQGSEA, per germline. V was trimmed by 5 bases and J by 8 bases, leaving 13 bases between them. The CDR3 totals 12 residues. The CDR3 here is CSVPSVVDEQFF. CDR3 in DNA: TGCAGCGTTCCTAGCGTAGTGGATGAGCAGTTCTTC.

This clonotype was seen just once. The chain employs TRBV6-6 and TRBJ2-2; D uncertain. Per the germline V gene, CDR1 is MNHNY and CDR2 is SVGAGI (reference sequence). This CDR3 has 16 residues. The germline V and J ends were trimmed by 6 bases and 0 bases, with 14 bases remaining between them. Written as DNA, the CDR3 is TGTGCCAGCAGACAAGACCGGAAACCGAACACCGGGGAGCTGTTTTTT. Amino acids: CASRQDRKPNTGELFF.

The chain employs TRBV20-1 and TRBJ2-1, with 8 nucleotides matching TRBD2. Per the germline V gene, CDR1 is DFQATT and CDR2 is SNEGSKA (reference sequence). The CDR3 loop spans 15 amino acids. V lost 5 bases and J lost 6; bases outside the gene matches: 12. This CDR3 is CSAYDGRARGNEQFF. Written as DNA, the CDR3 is TGCAGTGCTTATGACGGGAGGGCCCGGGGCAATGAGCAGTTCTTC.

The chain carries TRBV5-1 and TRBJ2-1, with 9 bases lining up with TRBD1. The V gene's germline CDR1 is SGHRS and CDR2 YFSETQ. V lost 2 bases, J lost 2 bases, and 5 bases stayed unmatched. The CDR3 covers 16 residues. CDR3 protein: CASSLSGTGTYNEQFF. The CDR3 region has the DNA TGCGCCAGCAGCTTAAGTGGGACAGGGACCTACAATGAGCAGTTCTTC.

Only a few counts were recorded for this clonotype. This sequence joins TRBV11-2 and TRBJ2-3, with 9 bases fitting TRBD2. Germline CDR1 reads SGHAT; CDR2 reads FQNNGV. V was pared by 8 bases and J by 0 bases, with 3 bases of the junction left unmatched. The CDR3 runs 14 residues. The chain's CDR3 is CASASGGSTDTQYF. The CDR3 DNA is TGTGCCAGCGCGAGCGGGGGGAGCACAGATACGCAGTATTTT.

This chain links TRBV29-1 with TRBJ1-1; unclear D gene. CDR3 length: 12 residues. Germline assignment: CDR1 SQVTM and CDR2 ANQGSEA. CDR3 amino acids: CISMESDTEAFF. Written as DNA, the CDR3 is TGCATTTCCATGGAATCGGACACTGAAGCTTTCTTT.